This T cell receptor beta chain comes out of a study of T-cell memory formation after mild COVID-19. Germline V CDR1 and CDR2: ENHRY, SYGVKD. V lost 3 bases to trimming and J lost 2 bases, with 19 bases between them. CDR3 length equals 17 residues. One entry per CDR3 protein results from TCRdb running MiXCR on the 5' RACE reads. The sample shows 380,000 or so distinct CDR3 sequences, about 15% of them seen only once. This clonotype was recorded a few times. The sample taken for sequencing was PBMCs or a T cell subset sorted from them (not recorded which). This chain joins TRBV10-3 and TRBJ1-2, with D perhaps matching TRBD1 (5 bases). This clonotype was obtained from a man between 18 and 29 years old who had mild COVID-19 (a few samples of this study predate the infection). Cell type and time point are not known. The CDR3 bases are TGTGCCATCAGTGAACGCGTTAGACAGATACCGAACTATGGCTACACCTTC. This codes for CAISERVRQIPNYGYTF.